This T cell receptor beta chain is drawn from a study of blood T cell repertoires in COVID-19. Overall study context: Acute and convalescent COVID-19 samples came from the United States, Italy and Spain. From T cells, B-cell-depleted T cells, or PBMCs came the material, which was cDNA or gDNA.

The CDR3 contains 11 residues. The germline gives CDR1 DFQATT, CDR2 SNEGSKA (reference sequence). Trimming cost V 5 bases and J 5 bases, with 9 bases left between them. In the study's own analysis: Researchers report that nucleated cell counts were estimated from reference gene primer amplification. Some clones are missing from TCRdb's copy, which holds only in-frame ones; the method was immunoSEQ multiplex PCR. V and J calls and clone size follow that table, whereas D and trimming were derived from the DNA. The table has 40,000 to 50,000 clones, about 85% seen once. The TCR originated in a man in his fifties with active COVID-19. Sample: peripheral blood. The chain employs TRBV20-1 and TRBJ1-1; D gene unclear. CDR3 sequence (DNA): TGCAGTGCTCCCTTTAGTACTGAAGCTTTCTTT. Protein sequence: CSAPFSTEAFF.